The present T cell receptor beta chain was sequenced within a study of CD8 T cell repertoires and HIV-1 epitope variants. Study-level background: T cells were stimulated with Twenty-five Gag and Nef peptides separately.

Using immunoSEQ multiplex PCR, the repertoire was profiled, and TCRdb retains in-frame clones only, with some absent. The sample has over 4,500 clones; over 50% are singletons. In regard to this clone: Antigen unknown.

The CDR3 has 16 residues. V dropped 2 bases and J dropped 2; count of bases not matched to a gene: 7. CDR1 LGHNA and CDR2 YSLEER come from the germline V gene. The specimen was cultured CD8+ T cells derived from PBMCs. V gene TRBV4-3 combines with J gene TRBJ1-1; the match to TRBD1 covers 8 bases. The TCR was taken from a male donor with HIV. The CDR3 reads CASSQYARGQNTEAFF. The CDR3 nucleotides are TGCGCCAGCAGCCAATACGCCAGGGGGCAAAACACTGAAGCTTTCTTT.